This TCR beta chain was observed in a study of identical twins. This clonotype was seen at least ten times. The antigen remains unidentified. The ends were cut back, 5 bases at V and 7 bases at J, with 18 bases in the middle. CDR1 and CDR2 (germline): MDHEN, SYDVKM. This CDR3 is 15 amino acids long. cDNA molecules carried unique molecular identifiers, and template switching added a universal primer site. TCRdb re-analysed the 5' RACE reads in MiXCR, keeping a single row per CDR3 protein. The table records 200,000 to 300,000 distinct CDR3 sequences, about 10% of them present only once. Overall study results and limits: Out-of-frame alpha sequences shared by twins were enriched for low generation probability. It was cross-sectional statistical analysis, not following the same donors, that the conclusions relied on.

The chain couples TRBV28 to TRBJ2-1, with D perhaps assigned TRBD1 or TRBD2 (6 bases each). The material sequenced was memory T cells sorted from blood. This sequence was found in a man in his fifties or sixties in good health. The CDR3 DNA sequence: TGTGCCAGCAGTGCAACAGGGAGGATGAGAAATGAGCAGTTCTTC. Protein product: CASSATGRMRNEQFF.